Shown below are 5 T cell receptor beta chains from a single sample sequenced in a study of cytomegalovirus exposure and HLA in healthy donors. Amplification used 60 Vbeta primers and 13 Jbeta primers. The method was immunoSEQ multiplex PCR; TCRdb's version includes in-frame clones alone and lacks a portion of them. This sample has about 180,000 clones, with 70% to 90% found just once. Sequencing was performed on PBMCs. All receptors come from a woman aged 25-40 years in good health and CMV-seronegative.

This chain links TRBV27 with TRBJ2-7; 10 bases are a match to TRBD2. Germline V gene lookup returns CDR1 MNHEY and CDR2 SMNVEV (reference sequence). The CDR3 totals 16 residues. Germline trimming cut 5 bases from V and 5 bases from J; bases unmatched to any gene: 12. The DNA for the CDR3 is TGTGCCAGCAGTCCGCCCGCTAGCGGGAGCCTCGACGAGCAGTACTTC. Translating gives CASSPPASGSLDEQYF.

This clone was counted a single time. CDR3 residues: CASSYRGWEQFF. CDR3 nucleotide sequence: TGTGCCAGCAGCTACAGGGGGTGGGAGCAGTTCTTC. The chain combines TRBV25-1 with TRBJ2-1; 8 nucleotides align to TRBD1. Germline values: CDR1 MGHDK, CDR2 SYGVNS. V shed 6 bases and J 10 bases; nucleotides not matched to a gene: 5. The length of the CDR3 is 12 residues.

The chain couples TRBV10-3 to TRBJ1-5; no clear D gene. This CDR3 has 14 amino acids. Looked up from germline, CDR1 is ENHRY and CDR2 is SYGVKD. V lost 2 bases and J lost 3, with 8 bases in between. CDR3 loop: CAISEAAVNQPQHF. For the CDR3, the DNA is TGTGCCATCAGTGAGGCGGCAGTCAATCAGCCCCAGCATTTT.

The rearrangement uses TRBV10-3 and TRBJ1-1; a weak D match, TRBD1 (5 bases). V was clipped by 10 bases and J by 5 bases, with 14 bases between them. CDR1 is ENHRY, CDR2 SYGVKD, per germline. The CDR3 covers 12 residues. Here the CDR3 reads CASSPGWTEAFF. The DNA of the CDR3 is TGTGCCAGCTCGCCAGGGTGGACTGAAGCTTTCTTT.

The chain couples TRBV2 to TRBJ1-6, with TRBD1 as a possible D gene (5 bases). The ends were cut back, 6 bases at V and 6 bases at J, with 6 bases in the middle. This CDR3 region has 12 residues. Germline lookup yields CDR1 SNHLY and CDR2 FYNNEI. In DNA form, the CDR3 reads TGTGCCAGCAGGGGGCTTAATTCACCCCTCCACTTT. Translating it yields CASRGLNSPLHF.